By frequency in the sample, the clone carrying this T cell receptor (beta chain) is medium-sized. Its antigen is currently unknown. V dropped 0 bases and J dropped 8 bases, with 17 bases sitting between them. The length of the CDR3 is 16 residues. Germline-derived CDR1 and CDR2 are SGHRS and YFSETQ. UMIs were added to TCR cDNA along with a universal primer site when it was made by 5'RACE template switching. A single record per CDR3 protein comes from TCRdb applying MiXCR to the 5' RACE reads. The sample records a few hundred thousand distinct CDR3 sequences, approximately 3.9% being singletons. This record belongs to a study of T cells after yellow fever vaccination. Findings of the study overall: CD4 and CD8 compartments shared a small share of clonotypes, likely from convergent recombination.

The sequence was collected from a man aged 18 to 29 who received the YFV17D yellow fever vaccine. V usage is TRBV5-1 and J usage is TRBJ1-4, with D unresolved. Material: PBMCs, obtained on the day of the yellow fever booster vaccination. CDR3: CASSLGPSGDGEKLFF. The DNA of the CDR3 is TGCGCCAGCAGCTTGGGTCCGTCGGGAGATGGGGAAAAACTGTTTTTT. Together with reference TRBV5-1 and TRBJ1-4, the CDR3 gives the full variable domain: KAGVTQTPRYLIKTRGQQVTLSCSPISGHRSVSWYQQTPGQGLQFLFEYFSETQRNKGNFPGRFSGRQFSNSRSEMNVSTLELGDSALYLCASSLGPSGDGEKLFFGSGTQLSVL.